The sequence of this T cell receptor beta chain was determined in a study of shared clonotypes between healthy human individuals. Germline CDR1 is SEHNR and CDR2 is FQNEAQ (reference sequence). Trimming took off 1 base at V and 6 bases at J, with 9 bases between the two ends. The CDR3 is 13 residues long. Memory CD4+ cells were the fraction left after CD45RA+ naive selection. Several immunoSEQ plates held equal portions of the genomic DNA taken from each subset. Some clones are missing from TCRdb's copy, which holds only in-frame ones; the method was immunoSEQ multiplex PCR. The table records 550,000 to 700,000 clones, around three quarters of them present only once.

This sequence joins TRBV7-9 and TRBJ1-2; tentatively, D is TRBD1 (5 bases). Sequencing was done on a sample of memory CD4+ T cells sorted from blood. As to subset: CD45RA-negative fraction. This TCR came from a woman younger than 45 in good health. DNA for the CDR3: TGTGCCAGCAGCTTAGGCAGGGTGGATGGCTACACCTTC. This sequence encodes CASSLGRVDGYTF.